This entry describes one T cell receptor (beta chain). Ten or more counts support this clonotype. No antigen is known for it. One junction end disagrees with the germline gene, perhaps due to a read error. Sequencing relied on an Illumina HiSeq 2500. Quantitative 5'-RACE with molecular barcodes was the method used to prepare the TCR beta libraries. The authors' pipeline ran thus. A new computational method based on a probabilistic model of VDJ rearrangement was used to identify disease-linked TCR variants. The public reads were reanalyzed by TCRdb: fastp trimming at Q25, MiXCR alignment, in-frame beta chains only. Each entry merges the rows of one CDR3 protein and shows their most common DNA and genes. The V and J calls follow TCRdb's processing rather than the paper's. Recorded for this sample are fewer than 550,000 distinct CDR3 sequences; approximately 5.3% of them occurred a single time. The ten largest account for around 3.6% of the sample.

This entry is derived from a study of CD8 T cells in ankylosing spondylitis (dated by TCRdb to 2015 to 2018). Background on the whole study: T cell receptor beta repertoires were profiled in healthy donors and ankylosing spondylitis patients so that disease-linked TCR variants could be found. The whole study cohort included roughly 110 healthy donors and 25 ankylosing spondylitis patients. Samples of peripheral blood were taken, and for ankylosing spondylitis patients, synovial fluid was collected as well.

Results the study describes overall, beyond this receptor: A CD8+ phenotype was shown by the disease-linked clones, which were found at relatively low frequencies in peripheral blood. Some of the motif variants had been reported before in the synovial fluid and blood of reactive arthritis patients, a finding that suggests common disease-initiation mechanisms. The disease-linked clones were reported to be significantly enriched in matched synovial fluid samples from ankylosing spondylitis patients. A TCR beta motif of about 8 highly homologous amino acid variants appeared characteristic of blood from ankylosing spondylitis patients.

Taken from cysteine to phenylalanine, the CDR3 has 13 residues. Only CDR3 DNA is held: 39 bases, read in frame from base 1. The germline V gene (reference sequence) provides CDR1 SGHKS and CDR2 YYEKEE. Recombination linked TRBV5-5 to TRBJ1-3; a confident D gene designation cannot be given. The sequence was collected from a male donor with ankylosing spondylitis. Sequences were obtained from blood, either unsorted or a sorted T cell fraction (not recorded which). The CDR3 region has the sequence CASSLRRGNTTYF. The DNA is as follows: TGTGCCAGCAGCTTACGACGGGGAAACACCACATATTTT. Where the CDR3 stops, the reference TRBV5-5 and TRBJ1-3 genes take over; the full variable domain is DAGVTQSPTHLIKTRGQQVTLRCSPISGHKSVSWYQQVLGQGPQFIFQYYEKEERGRGNFPDRFSARQFPNYSSELNVNALLLGDSALYLCASSLRRGNTTYFGEGSWLTVV.